Shown below are 11 T cell receptor beta chains from a single sample sequenced in a study of shared clonotypes between healthy human individuals. Only in-frame clones appear in the TCRdb table, and some are missing; sequencing was by immunoSEQ multiplex PCR. The table has approximately 460,000 clones, about 74% seen once. The sequenced material came from PBMCs. The origin of the receptors is a woman in her forties in good health. Some clones in this sample may be carry-over from other donors' samples.

The chain employs TRBV5-1 and TRBJ1-3; a weak D match, TRBD1 (5 bases). The CDR3 has 13 residues. Germline V CDR1 and CDR2: SGHRS, YFSETQ. Trimming pared 4 bases from V and 3 bases from J, leaving 8 bases between. CDR3 sequence: CASSPRVGNTIYF. DNA for the CDR3: TGCGCCAGCAGCCCCAGGGTTGGAAACACCATATATTTT.

The V gene is TRBV9, the J gene TRBJ2-3; D not certain. The germline gives CDR1 SGDLS, CDR2 YYNGEE. This CDR3 contains 14 residues. V lost 1 base and J lost 3, with 9 bases in between. CDR3 sequence: CASSVTVWTDTQYF. CDR3 DNA sequence: TGTGCCAGCAGCGTAACGGTTTGGACAGATACGCAGTATTTT.

The rearrangement joins TRBV7-9 to TRBJ2-7; 14 nucleotides match TRBD2. The CDR3 is made up of 16 amino acids. The germline gives CDR1 SEHNR, CDR2 FQNEAQ (reference sequence). After removal of 6 bases from V and 4 bases from J, the junction contained 8 bases not matched to a gene. The CDR3 nucleotides are TGTGCCAGCAGTTCCGGGACTAGCGGGAGACTTTACGAGCAGTACTTC. Its translation: CASSSGTSGRLYEQYF. Together with reference TRBV7-9 and TRBJ2-7, the CDR3 gives the full variable domain: DTGVSQNPRHKITKRGQNVTFRCDPISEHNRLYWYRQTLGQGPEFLTYFQNEAQLEKSRLLSDRFSAERPKGSFSTLEIQRTEQGDSAMYLCASSSGTSGRLYEQYFGPGTRLTVT.

At least ten counts were recorded for this clone. The sample has other DNA sequences that encode this CDR3 too. The V gene is TRBV28, the J gene TRBJ1-1; possible D gene TRBD1, 6 bases. The germline gives CDR1 MDHEN, CDR2 SYDVKM. V lost 7 bases to trimming and J lost 5 bases, with 17 bases between them. The CDR3 totals 14 residues. The CDR3 loop reads CASTLGARRTEAFF. In DNA, the CDR3 is TGTGCCAGCACCTTGGGGGCCAGGCGGACTGAAGCTTTCTTT.

This sequence joins TRBV27 and TRBJ1-1; D might be TRBD1 (5 bases). V shed 10 bases and J shed 7 bases, with 16 bases lying between them. CDR3 length equals 12 residues. Germline V CDR1 and CDR2: MNHEY, SMNVEV (reference sequence). This CDR3 is CATIGGWGEAFF. CDR3 in DNA: TGTGCCACCATCGGGGGGTGGGGTGAAGCTTTCTTT.

The rearrangement joins TRBV27 to TRBJ2-2; TRBD2 agrees at 9 bases. Germline V lookup: CDR1 MNHEY, CDR2 SMNVEV (reference sequence). The CDR3 sequence is 17 residues long. J gave up 8 bases and V 1 base, and 11 bases lay outside the gene matches. The CDR3 sequence is CASSLWSSGRRGGELFF. DNA for the CDR3: TGTGCCAGCAGTTTATGGTCAAGCGGGAGGCGAGGGGGGGAGCTGTTTTTT.

The V gene is TRBV28, the J gene TRBJ2-7; 7 bases are shared with TRBD1. The V gene end was trimmed by 1 base and the J gene end by 8 bases; junction bases not matched to a gene: 8. CDR1 and CDR2 from the germline V gene are MDHEN and SYDVKM. This CDR3 is built from 14 residues. The CDR3 region has the DNA TGTGCCAGCAGTTTATCGAGGACAGGTTCAAAGCAGTACTTC. This encodes CASSLSRTGSKQYF.

The chain uses TRBV19 and TRBJ1-2; D perhaps matches TRBD1 (5 bases). CDR1 and CDR2 from the germline V gene are LNHDA and SQIVND (reference sequence). Trimming left V 3 bases short and J 4 bases short, with 9 bases between. CDR3 length: 13 residues. The CDR3 nucleotides read TGTGCCAGTAGTATGGGCAGGGCCTATGGCTACACCTTC. Protein sequence: CASSMGRAYGYTF.

The V call is TRBV11-2, the J call TRBJ2-2, with D perhaps TRBD1 or TRBD2 (5 bases each). V lost 7 bases and J 4 bases, leaving 13 bases between the germline ends. The CDR3 loop spans 14 amino acids. Germline V gene data show CDR1 as SGHAT and CDR2 as FQNNGV. Written as DNA, the CDR3 is TGTGCCAGCACCTTGGGGACGAGCACCGGGGAGCTGTTTTTT. This sequence encodes CASTLGTSTGELFF.

J is TRBJ2-1 and V is TRBV15; 7 bases line up with TRBD1. The J segment lost 0 bases and the V segment lost 4 bases, leaving 3 bases of the junction unmatched. Germline CDR1 LNHNV, CDR2 YYDKDF (reference sequence). The CDR3 has 15 amino acids. CDR3 nucleotides: TGTGCCACCAGCAAGGACAGGAGCTCCTACAATGAGCAGTTCTTC. Protein sequence: CATSKDRSSYNEQFF. Using reference TRBV15 and TRBJ2-1 for the parts outside the CDR3, the full variable domain is DAMVIQNPRYQVTQFGKPVTLSCSQTLNHNVMYWYQQKSSQAPKLLFHYYDKDFNNEADTPDNFQSRRPNTSFCFLDIRSPGLGDTAMYLCATSKDRSSYNEQFFGPGTRLTVL.

This clone was seen a single time. The gene calls are TRBV15 and TRBJ2-7; D ambiguous. The length of the CDR3 is 12 residues. Germline CDR1 LNHNV, CDR2 YYDKDF (reference sequence). V dropped 1 base and J dropped 3 bases, with 4 bases sitting between them. The CDR3 loop reads CATSRGYYEQYF. CDR3 bases: TGTGCCACCAGCAGAGGTTACTACGAGCAGTACTTC.